This TCR beta chain came from a study of human T cells and chemical hapten exposure. The germline V gene has CDR1 SGHAT and CDR2 FQNNGV. This CDR3 is built from 15 residues. Trimming cost V 6 bases and J 7 bases, with 21 bases left between them. This clonotype has only a few counts. What it binds is unknown. MiXCR was run by TCRdb on the RACE reads, yielding one entry per CDR3 protein. The sample includes tens of thousands of distinct CDR3 sequences, 10% to 12% of them seen just once. Time point reported: pre-sensitization, week 0. The treatment was: therapeutic diphenylcyclopropenone sensitization with weekly scalp DPC. Findings and limits, study-wide: After DPC sensitization, TCRs above 1 in 1000 frequency showed no change. Patch test score showed a positive correlation with PT1 expanded TCR counts. Controls formed significantly fewer large CDR3 similarity clusters than expanded TCRs did.

The sequencing used whole blood, collected in connection with sensitization to the hapten diphenylcyclopropenone (DPC). The chain is built from TRBV11-2 and TRBJ1-1; D possibly corresponds to TRBD1 (6 bases). The clonotype originates from a woman between 35 and 50 years old with alopecia areata. Some clones in this sample may be carry-over from other donors' samples. This CDR3 reads CASSFKGGWVDEAFF. The CDR3 DNA reads as TGTGCCAGCAGTTTTAAGGGGGGATGGGTGGATGAAGCTTTCTTT.